Listed here are 21 T cell receptor beta chains from one sample, sequenced in a study of long-term antiretroviral therapy in people with HIV. Researchers ran immunoSEQ v3.0 at survey level. TCRdb's copy holds only in-frame clones and misses some; the assay was immunoSEQ multiplex PCR. The table has around 28,000 clones, more than 70% seen once; the top ten hold 4.8%. The sequences come from unsorted PBMCs, collected 0.8 years after starting antiretroviral therapy. These receptors all come from a woman in her 30s with HIV.

The chain is built from TRBV5-1 and TRBJ2-4; 9 nucleotides line up with TRBD1. This CDR3 contains 18 residues. The germline CDR1 and CDR2 sequences are SGHRS and YFSETQ. After removal of 4 bases from V and 3 bases from J, the junction contained 14 bases not matched to a gene. The CDR3 here is CASSPGTGWVQGKNIQYF. The CDR3 bases are TGCGCCAGCAGCCCAGGGACAGGGTGGGTTCAGGGCAAAAACATTCAGTACTTC.

The sample holds one count of this clone. The V gene is TRBV14, the J gene TRBJ1-1; TRBD1 is a possible D gene (5 bases). V lost 1 base and J lost 6, with 18 bases in between. The CDR3 sequence is 16 residues long. Germline V gives CDR1 SGHDN, CDR2 FVKESK. CDR3 amino acids: CASSQVRAGKDSEAFF. CDR3 in DNA: TGTGCCAGCAGCCAAGTAAGGGCAGGGAAGGATTCTGAAGCTTTCTTT.

This chain uses TRBV6-5 with TRBJ2-3; the match to TRBD1 covers 9 bases. The germline V gene has CDR1 MNHEY and CDR2 SVGAGI. The CDR3 is 14 amino acids. V lost 0 bases and J lost 6; bases outside the gene matches: 1. The CDR3 reads CASSYSGTGDTQYF. The CDR3 DNA sequence: TGTGCCAGCAGTTACTCCGGGACAGGGGATACGCAGTATTTT.

V and J are TRBV7-9 and TRBJ1-3, with D hard to call. CDR1 is SEHNR and CDR2 is FQNEAQ in the germline V gene (reference sequence). This CDR3 is built from 13 residues. Trimming removed 2 bases from V and 3 bases from J, with 5 bases in between. The DNA for the CDR3 is TGTGCCAGCAGCTTAAGTGGTGGAAACACCATATATTTT. It specifies CASSLSGGNTIYF.

This sequence joins TRBV7-9 and TRBJ1-2, with 7 bases aligning to TRBD1. Per germline, CDR1 SEHNR and CDR2 FQNEAQ (reference sequence). This CDR3 is built from 15 residues. Losses at the gene ends were 3 bases for V and 4 bases for J; bases not matched to a gene: 8. The CDR3 region is CASSFSTGAPYGYTF. The CDR3 region has the DNA TGTGCCAGCAGCTTTTCCACAGGGGCCCCCTATGGCTACACCTTC.

This clone was detected a few times. The chain has TRBV7-2 and TRBJ1-2; 7 nucleotides agree with TRBD1. V dropped 2 bases and J dropped 4; count of bases not matched to a gene: 7. Germline values: CDR1 SGHTA, CDR2 FQGNSA. CDR3 size: 15 residues. The CDR3 protein is CASSLTGVLGYGYTF. In nucleotides, the CDR3 is TGTGCCAGCAGCTTAACAGGGGTTTTGGGCTATGGCTACACCTTC.

The chain uses TRBV10-3 and TRBJ1-2; D is perhaps TRBD1 (6 bases). CDR1 ENHRY and CDR2 SYGVKD come from the germline V gene. This CDR3 region has 16 residues. V lost 2 bases, J lost 6 bases, and 19 bases lay in between. Here the CDR3 reads CAISENFAGEKDGYTF. Here the CDR3 DNA reads TGTGCCATCAGTGAGAATTTCGCAGGGGAAAAAGATGGCTACACCTTC.

The rearrangement joins TRBV5-1 to TRBJ2-5, with 7 bases fitting TRBD2. The CDR3 runs to 15 residues. V shed 6 bases and J 5 bases; nucleotides not matched to a gene: 13. CDR1 and CDR2 (germline): SGHRS, YFSETQ. CDR3 nucleotide sequence: TGCGCCAGCAAATACGACCCGACTAGCCGGGAGACCCAGTACTTC. Its protein is CASKYDPTSRETQYF. Using reference TRBV5-1 and TRBJ2-5 for the parts outside the CDR3, the full variable domain is KAGVTQTPRYLIKTRGQQVTLSCSPISGHRSVSWYQQTPGQGLQFLFEYFSETQRNKGNFPGRFSGRQFSNSRSEMNVSTLELGDSALYLCASKYDPTSRETQYFGPGTRLLVL.

The chain couples TRBV15 to TRBJ1-1, with D maybe TRBD1 (5 bases). Germline V gene data show CDR1 as LNHNV and CDR2 as YYDKDF (reference sequence). The CDR3 loop spans 11 amino acids. V lost 5 bases and J lost 6, with 7 bases in between. The CDR3 sequence is CATSLGPEAFF. The CDR3 DNA reads as TGTGCCACCAGCCTGGGGCCTGAAGCTTTCTTT.

Note on this clone: A single base separates this from a much larger clone, so it may be a read error. CDR3 nucleotides: TGTGCCAGCAGTTCTAAGACCGGGGAGCTGTTTTTT. Encoded protein: CASSSKTGELFF. The V gene is TRBV27, the J gene TRBJ2-2; D is unresolved. The V end was cut by 4 bases, the J end by 5 bases, with 5 bases between. Germline V gives CDR1 MNHEY, CDR2 SMNVEV (reference sequence). The CDR3 extends over 12 amino acids.

The chain is built from TRBV5-6 and TRBJ2-1; 12 bases line up with TRBD2. This CDR3 contains 15 residues. V lost 0 bases and J lost 8; bases outside the gene matches: 3. The germline V gene has CDR1 SGHDT and CDR2 YYEEEE. CDR3 bases: TGTGCCAGCAGCTTGGCGACTAGCGGGGGAGATGAGCAGTTCTTC. It specifies CASSLATSGGDEQFF.

The CDR3 spells CASSLETAGNTIYF. CDR3 DNA sequence: TGTGCCAGCAGCTTGGAGACAGCTGGAAACACCATATATTTT. The chain employs TRBV5-6 and TRBJ1-3, with D possibly matching TRBD1 (5 bases). This CDR3 is built from 14 residues. V lost 0 bases and J 2 bases, leaving 6 bases between the germline ends. CDR1 is SGHDT and CDR2 is YYEEEE in the germline V gene. Together with reference TRBV5-6 and TRBJ1-3, the CDR3 gives the full variable domain: DAGVTQSPTHLIKTRGQQVTLRCSPKSGHDTVSWYQQALGQGPQFIFQYYEEEERQRGNFPDRFSGHQFPNYSSELNVNALLLGDSALYLCASSLETAGNTIYFGEGSWLTVV.

The J gene is TRBJ1-2, the V gene TRBV2, with a weak D call TRBD1 (5 bases). Trimming removed 7 bases from V and 0 bases from J, with 15 bases in between. Germline values: CDR1 SNHLY, CDR2 FYNNEI. The CDR3 covers 15 residues. The CDR3 loop reads CASIGSGASNYGYTF. The CDR3 DNA reads as TGTGCCAGCATCGGTTCCGGGGCCTCTAACTATGGCTACACCTTC.

The rearrangement links TRBV25-1 to TRBJ2-2; TRBD2 is a possible D gene (5 bases). This CDR3 has 11 residues. V was cut by 8 bases and J by 6 bases, with 7 bases left in between. Germline CDR1 MGHDK, CDR2 SYGVNS. CDR3 DNA: TGTGCCAGCGATAGCGCCGGGGAGCTGTTTTTT. Amino acids: CASDSAGELFF.

The chain joins TRBV28 to TRBJ1-2; D is unclear. Germline CDR1 and CDR2: MDHEN and SYDVKM. The CDR3 covers 16 residues. With 5 bases removed from V and 4 bases from J, the gap between germline ends came to 20 bases. CDR3 bases: TGTGCCAGCAGTCCCACGAGGGCGGCGGGCGGCTATGGCTACACCTTC. Translating it yields CASSPTRAAGGYGYTF.

The chain has TRBV5-6 and TRBJ2-3, with D hard to call. The CDR3 is 14 amino acids. V shed 5 bases and J shed 6 bases, with 16 bases lying between them. In germline, CDR1 is SGHDT, CDR2 YYEEEE. For the CDR3, the DNA is TGTGCCAGCAGACTTCGCCATCCACCGGATACGCAGTATTTT. It specifies CASRLRHPPDTQYF.

J is TRBJ2-1 and V is TRBV5-6; 9 bases are a match to TRBD2. V gave up 4 bases and J gave up 7 bases; unmatched junction bases: 6. This CDR3 is 14 amino acids long. CDR1 is SGHDT and CDR2 is YYEEEE in the germline V gene. CDR3 sequence reads: CASSGLAQFNEQFF. CDR3 DNA sequence: TGTGCCAGCAGCGGACTAGCGCAATTTAATGAGCAGTTCTTC.

CDR3 DNA: TGTGCCAGCAGCTTTCATGGGGGTTTCGTGGCAGATACGCAGTATTTT. Its protein product is CASSFHGGFVADTQYF. J is TRBJ2-3 and V is TRBV11-2, with D tentatively TRBD1 or TRBD2 (5 bases each). There are 16 residues in the CDR3. Germline assignment: CDR1 SGHAT and CDR2 FQNNGV. Trimming pared 3 bases from V and 4 bases from J, leaving 17 bases between. Filled out from reference TRBV11-2 and TRBJ2-3, the complete variable domain reads EAGVAQSPRYKIIEKRQSVAFWCNPISGHATLYWYQQILGQGPKLLIQFQNNGVVDDSQLPKDRFSAERLKGVDSTLKIQPAKLEDSAVYLCASSFHGGFVADTQYFGPGTRLTVL.

The J gene is TRBJ1-5, the V gene TRBV19; D ambiguous. This CDR3 spans 14 amino acids. The germline V and J ends were trimmed by 2 bases and 4 bases, with 9 bases remaining between them. The germline CDR1 and CDR2 sequences are LNHDA and SQIVND (reference sequence). CDR3 nucleotide sequence: TGTGCCAGTAGTATAAATGGCGGAAATCAGCCCCAGCATTTT. Protein sequence: CASSINGGNQPQHF. The full variable domain, its missing parts supplied by reference TRBV19 and TRBJ1-5, is DGGITQSPKYLFRKEGQNVTLSCEQNLNHDAMYWYRQDPGQGLRLIYYSQIVNDFQKGDIAEGYSVSREKKESFPLTVTSAQKNPTAFYLCASSINGGNQPQHFGDGTRLSIL.

V usage is TRBV5-1 and J usage is TRBJ1-1, with unresolved D. Deletions cut 0 bases from V and 4 bases from J, with 13 bases between. From germline, CDR1 is SGHRS and CDR2 YFSETQ. The CDR3 loop spans 15 amino acids. In nucleotides, the CDR3 is TGCGCCAGCAGCTTGGCCTTTTCTGGGTCCACTGAAGCTTTCTTT. Translation: CASSLAFSGSTEAFF.

The chain carries TRBV14 and TRBJ1-2; no clear D. Germline assignment: CDR1 SGHDN and CDR2 FVKESK. The CDR3 consists of 11 residues. V lost 3 bases and J lost 4, with 3 bases in between. The CDR3 sequence: CASSHGYGYTF. The CDR3 bases are TGTGCCAGCAGCCATGGCTATGGCTACACCTTC.